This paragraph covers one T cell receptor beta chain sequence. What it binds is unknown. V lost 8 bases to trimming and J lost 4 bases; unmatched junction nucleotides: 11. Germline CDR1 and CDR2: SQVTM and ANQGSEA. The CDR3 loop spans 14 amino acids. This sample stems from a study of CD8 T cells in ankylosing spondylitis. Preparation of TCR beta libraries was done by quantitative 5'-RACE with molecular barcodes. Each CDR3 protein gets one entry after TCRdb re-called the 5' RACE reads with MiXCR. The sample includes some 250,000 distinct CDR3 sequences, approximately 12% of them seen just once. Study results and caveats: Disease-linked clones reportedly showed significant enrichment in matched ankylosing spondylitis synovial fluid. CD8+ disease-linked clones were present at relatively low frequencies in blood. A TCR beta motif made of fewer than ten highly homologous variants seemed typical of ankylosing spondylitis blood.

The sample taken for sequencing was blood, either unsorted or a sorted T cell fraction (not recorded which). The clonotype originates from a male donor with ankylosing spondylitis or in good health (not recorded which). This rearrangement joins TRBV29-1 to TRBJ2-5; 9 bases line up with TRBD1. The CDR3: CSSARDRVLETQYF. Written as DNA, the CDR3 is TGCAGCTCAGCCCGGGACAGGGTCTTAGAGACCCAGTACTTC.